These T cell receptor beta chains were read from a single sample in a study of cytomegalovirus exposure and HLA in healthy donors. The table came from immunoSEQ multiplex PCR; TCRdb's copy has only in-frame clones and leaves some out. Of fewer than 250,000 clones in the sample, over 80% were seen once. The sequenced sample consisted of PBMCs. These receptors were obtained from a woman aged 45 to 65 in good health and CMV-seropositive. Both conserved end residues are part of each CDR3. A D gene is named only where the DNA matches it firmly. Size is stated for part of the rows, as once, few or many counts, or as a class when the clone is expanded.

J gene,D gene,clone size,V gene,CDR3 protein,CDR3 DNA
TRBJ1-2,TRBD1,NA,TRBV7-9,CASSPPGQASVGYTF,TGTGCCAGCAGCCCCCCCGGACAGGCTTCCGTTGGCTACACCTTC
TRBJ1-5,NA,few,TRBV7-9,CASRGGPDQPQHF,TGTGCCAGCAGGGGAGGGCCGGATCAGCCCCAGCATTTT
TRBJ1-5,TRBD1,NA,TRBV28,CASSRLQGNQPQHF,TGTGCCAGCAGCCGATTACAGGGGAATCAGCCCCAGCATTTT
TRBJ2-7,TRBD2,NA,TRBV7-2,CASSSISGGAYEQYF,TGTGCCAGCAGCTCCATTAGCGGGGGGGCCTACGAGCAGTACTTC
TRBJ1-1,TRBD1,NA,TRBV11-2,CASSTRDRGNTEAFF,TGTGCCAGCAGCACCCGGGACAGGGGGAACACTGAAGCTTTCTTT
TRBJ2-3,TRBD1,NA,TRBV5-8,CASSRRQGASSTDTQYF,TGTGCCAGCAGCCGTCGACAGGGGGCGTCTTCCACAGATACGCAGTATTTT
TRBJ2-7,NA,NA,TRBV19,CASSIFGTGAYEQYF,TGTGCCAGTAGTATATTCGGGACGGGGGCCTACGAGCAGTACTTC
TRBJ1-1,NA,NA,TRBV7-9,CASSLVQGGGNTEAFF,TGTGCCAGCAGCTTAGTTCAGGGAGGAGGAAACACTGAAGCTTTCTTT
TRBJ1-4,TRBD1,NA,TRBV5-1,CASSEMTGGEGKLFF,TGCGCCAGCAGCGAGATGACAGGGGGCGAGGGAAAACTGTTTTTT
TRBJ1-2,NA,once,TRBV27,CASSPYGQGGYTF,TGTGCCAGCAGTCCCTATGGCCAGGGTGGCTACACCTTC
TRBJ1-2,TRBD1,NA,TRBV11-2,CASSRTGTGGGYTF,TGTGCCAGCAGTCGAACCGGGACAGGGGGCGGCTACACCTTC
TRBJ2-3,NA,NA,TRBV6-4,CASSDGGVLTDTQYF,TGTGCCAGCAGTGACGGCGGGGTTCTCACAGATACGCAGTATTTT
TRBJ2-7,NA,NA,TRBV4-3,CASSQGIQERSYEQYF,TGCGCCAGCAGCCAAGGGATCCAGGAGCGGTCCTACGAGCAGTACTTC
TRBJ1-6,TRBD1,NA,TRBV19,CASTGQGFSPLHF,TGTGCCAGTACGGGACAGGGGTTTTCACCCCTCCACTTT
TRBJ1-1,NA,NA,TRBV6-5,CASSLGGNTEAFF,TGTGCCAGCAGTTTAGGAGGAAACACTGAAGCTTTCTTT
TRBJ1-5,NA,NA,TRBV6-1,CASSLQGSGNQPQHF,TGTGCCAGCAGCCTACAGGGAAGTGGCAATCAGCCCCAGCATTTT
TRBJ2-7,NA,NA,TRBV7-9,CASSSLAFEQYF,TGTGCCAGCAGCTCCTTGGCTTTCGAGCAGTACTTC
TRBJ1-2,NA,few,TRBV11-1,CASSLGGDEGYGYTF,TGTGCCAGCAGCCTCGGGGGGGACGAAGGGTATGGCTACACCTTC
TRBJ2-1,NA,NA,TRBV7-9,CASSLVGVGFTEQFF,TGTGCCAGCAGCTTAGTCGGGGTTGGGTTCACTGAGCAGTTCTTC
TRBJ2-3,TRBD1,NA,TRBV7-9,CASSPPLGQGSRDTQYF,TGTGCCAGCAGCCCCCCTCTCGGACAGGGGAGTCGCGATACGCAGTATTTT
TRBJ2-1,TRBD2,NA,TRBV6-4,CASRSIAGGTNEQFF,TGTGCCAGCAGATCTATAGCGGGGGGTACGAATGAGCAGTTCTTC
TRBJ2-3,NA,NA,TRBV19,CASSIAVGGGTDTQYF,TGTGCCAGTAGTATAGCCGTAGGGGGAGGGACAGATACGCAGTATTTT
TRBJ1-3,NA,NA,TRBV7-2,CASSQGGNTIYF,TGTGCCAGCAGCCAGGGGGGAAACACCATATATTTT
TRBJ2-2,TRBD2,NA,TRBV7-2,CASSPESGGLSDGELFF,TGTGCCAGCAGCCCTGAATCGGGGGGGTTGTCGGACGGGGAGCTGTTTTTT
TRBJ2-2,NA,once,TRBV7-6,CASSHRGTGELFF,TGTGCCAGCAGTCATAGAGGAACCGGGGAGCTGTTTTTT
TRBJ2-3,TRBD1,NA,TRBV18,CASSPRTGHTDTQYF,TGTGCCAGCTCACCACGGACAGGGCACACAGATACGCAGTATTTT
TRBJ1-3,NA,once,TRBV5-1,CASSRDRSSGNTIYF,TGCGCCAGCAGCCGCGACAGGAGCTCTGGAAACACCATATATTTT
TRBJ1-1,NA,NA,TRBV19,CASRGLGGETEAFF,TGTGCCAGTAGGGGCCTGGGGGGGGAGACTGAAGCTTTCTTT
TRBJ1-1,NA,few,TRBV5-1,CASSSNTEAFF,TGCGCCAGCAGCTCTAACACTGAAGCTTTCTTT
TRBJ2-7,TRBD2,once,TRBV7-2,CASSLGLAGGYEQYF,TGTGCCAGCAGCTTGGGACTAGCGGGGGGGTACGAGCAGTACTTC
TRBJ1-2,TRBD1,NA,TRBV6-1,CASSPSGTGAYGYTF,TGTGCCAGCAGTCCATCCGGGACAGGGGCTTATGGCTACACCTTC
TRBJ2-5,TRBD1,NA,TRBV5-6,CASSSIGQGLGETQYF,TGTGCCAGCAGCTCGATAGGACAGGGCTTAGGGGAGACCCAGTACTTC
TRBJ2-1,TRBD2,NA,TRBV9,CASSVASSGGTQFF,TGTGCCAGCAGCGTAGCTTCTAGCGGAGGTACACAGTTCTTC
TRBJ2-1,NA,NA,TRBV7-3,CASSLTGGYAYNEQFF,TGTGCCAGCAGCTTAACCGGGGGATACGCCTACAATGAGCAGTTCTTC
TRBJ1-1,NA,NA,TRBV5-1,CASSRSKNTEAFF,TGCGCCAGCAGTCGGTCGAAGAACACTGAAGCTTTCTTT
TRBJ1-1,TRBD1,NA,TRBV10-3,CAISEYAGGDTEAFF,TGTGCCATCAGTGAGTACGCAGGGGGAGACACTGAAGCTTTCTTT
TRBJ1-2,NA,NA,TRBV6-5,CASSSLVAGYTF,TGTGCCAGCAGTTCCCTGGTGGCTGGCTACACCTTC
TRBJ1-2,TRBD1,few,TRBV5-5,CASSTGQGLYGYTF,TGTGCCAGCAGCACCGGACAGGGATTGTATGGCTACACCTTC
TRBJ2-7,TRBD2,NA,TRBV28,CASSPGGEESYEQYF,TGTGCCAGCAGCCCCGGGGGGGAGGAAAGCTACGAGCAGTACTTC
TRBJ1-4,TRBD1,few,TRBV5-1,CASSYQVPGQGRSHKLFF,TGCGCCAGCAGCTACCAAGTCCCGGGACAGGGGCGCAGCCACAAACTGTTTTTT
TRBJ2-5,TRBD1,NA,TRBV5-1,CASSLGGQGGETQYF,TGCGCCAGCAGCTTGGGTGGACAGGGGGGAGAGACCCAGTACTTC
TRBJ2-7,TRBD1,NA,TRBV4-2,CASSLQPFKTGETYEQYF,TGTGCCAGCAGCCTCCAACCTTTCAAGACAGGGGAGACCTACGAGCAGTACTTC
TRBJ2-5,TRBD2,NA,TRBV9,CASSRGGLQETQYF,TGTGCCAGCAGCCGCGGGGGGCTCCAAGAGACCCAGTACTTC
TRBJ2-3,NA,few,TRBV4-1,CASSQAWLADTQYF,TGCGCCAGCAGCCAAGCGTGGCTTGCAGATACGCAGTATTTT
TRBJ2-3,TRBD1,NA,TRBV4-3,CASSQGGQGTDTQYF,TGCGCCAGCAGCCAAGGGGGACAGGGCACAGATACGCAGTATTTT
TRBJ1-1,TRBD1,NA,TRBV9,CASSAETGLNTEAFF,TGTGCCAGCAGCGCCGAGACAGGGCTCAACACTGAAGCTTTCTTT
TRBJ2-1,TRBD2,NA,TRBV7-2,CASSLAGGSSNEQFF,TGTGCCAGCAGCCTAGCGGGGGGGAGTAGCAATGAGCAGTTCTTC
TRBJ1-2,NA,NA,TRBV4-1,CASSRGRDFEYGYTF,TGCGCCAGCAGCCGGGGACGGGACTTTGAGTATGGCTACACCTTC
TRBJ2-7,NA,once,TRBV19,CASSMETSRGGFYEQYF,TGTGCCAGTAGTATGGAGACGTCTCGGGGTGGATTTTACGAGCAGTACTTC
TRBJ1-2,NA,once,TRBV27,CASSSSGGGYTF,TGTGCCAGCAGTTCCTCGGGGGGTGGCTACACCTTC